The 16 T cell receptor beta chains reported below all come from one sample, sequenced in a study of T cell clones after liver transplantation. Profiling relied on immunoSEQ multiplex PCR, and the TCRdb table lists in-frame clones only, not all of them. Seen here are roughly 120,000 clones, about nine tenths observed once, and the top ten hold 0.83%. The sequencing here drew on CD4+ T cells from blood, taken 12 months after liver transplant. The receptor source for this set is a human patient who received a liver transplant. Some of the T cells might come from the graft donor.

The chain has TRBV19 and TRBJ2-1; D might be TRBD1 (6 bases). V lost 8 bases and J 0 bases, leaving 20 bases between the germline ends. The CDR3 has 17 residues. Germline loops: CDR1 LNHDA, CDR2 SQIVND (reference sequence). Written as DNA, the CDR3 is TGTGCCAGTTCCCCTTACAGGGCTGGAAGCTCCTACAATGAGCAGTTCTTC. Translated: CASSPYRAGSSYNEQFF.

The genes are TRBV14 and TRBJ2-7; no reliable D call. The CDR3 length is 13 residues. Germline V CDR1 and CDR2: SGHDN, FVKESK. V lost 1 base, J lost 6 bases, and 10 bases lay in between. The CDR3 bases are TGTGCCAGCAGCCAAGTTATGGAAGGCGAGCAGTACTTC. Protein sequence: CASSQVMEGEQYF.

The chain combines TRBV5-5 with TRBJ2-1, with 9 bases matching TRBD2. The ends lost 3 bases at V and 7 bases at J; junction bases unmatched: 8. The CDR3 loop spans 15 amino acids. CDR1 and CDR2 (germline): SGHKS, YYEKEE (reference sequence). The CDR3 region has the DNA TGTGCCAGCAGCTCCTTAGCGGGAGATAGGAATGAGCAGTTCTTC. Its translation is CASSSLAGDRNEQFF. Variable domain in full (rest from reference TRBV5-5 and TRBJ2-1): DAGVTQSPTHLIKTRGQQVTLRCSPISGHKSVSWYQQVLGQGPQFIFQYYEKEERGRGNFPDRFSARQFPNYSSELNVNALLLGDSALYLCASSSLAGDRNEQFFGPGTRLTVL.

This clone was seen only a few times. The CDR3 nucleotides are TGTGCCAGCAGTGGCAGAGAGACTCAAGAGACCCAGTACTTC. This gives the protein CASSGRETQETQYF. The chain links TRBV28 to TRBJ2-5; D is unresolved. CDR3 size: 14 residues. Germline CDR1 MDHEN, CDR2 SYDVKM. V lost 5 bases and J 2 bases, leaving 12 bases between the germline ends.

This chain connects TRBV5-1 to TRBJ1-1; D call uncertain. V lost 1 base and J 3 bases, leaving 13 bases between the germline ends. The CDR3 extends over 15 amino acids. Germline CDR1 reads SGHRS; CDR2 reads YFSETQ. The CDR3 DNA follows: TGCGCCAGCAGCTTGTCGTCGGTGGGGTACACTGAAGCTTTCTTT. This sequence encodes CASSLSSVGYTEAFF. The full variable domain, in which reference TRBV5-1 and TRBJ1-1 provide the parts outside the CDR3, is KAGVTQTPRYLIKTRGQQVTLSCSPISGHRSVSWYQQTPGQGLQFLFEYFSETQRNKGNFPGRFSGRQFSNSRSEMNVSTLELGDSALYLCASSLSSVGYTEAFFGQGTRLTVV.

The chain recombines TRBV5-1 with TRBJ1-1; D is uncertain. With 4 bases removed from V and 2 bases from J, the gap between germline ends came to 9 bases. CDR3 size: 13 residues. Germline CDR1 is SGHRS and CDR2 is YFSETQ. For the CDR3, the DNA is TGCGCCAGCAGCCTCCTGCCAAACACTGAAGCTTTCTTT. Amino acids: CASSLLPNTEAFF.

This chain uses TRBV15 with TRBJ2-1; 7 bases map to TRBD2. In germline, CDR1 is LNHNV, CDR2 YYDKDF (reference sequence). The CDR3 sequence is 16 residues long. J gave up 7 bases and V 0 bases, and 9 bases lay outside the gene matches. The CDR3 bases are TGTGCCACCAGCAGAGATCTCAGCGGGATTGGTAATGAGCAGTTCTTC. It is translated as CATSRDLSGIGNEQFF.

The CDR3 is CASSLDFGGGTDTQYF. The DNA of the CDR3 is TGTGCCAGCAGCTTGGACTTCGGCGGAGGCACAGATACGCAGTATTTT. The rearrangement links TRBV5-4 to TRBJ2-3; D unresolved. The CDR3 is 16 amino acids. Germline CDR1 and CDR2: SGHNT and YYREEE (reference sequence). Trimming stripped 0 bases from V and 1 base from J, with 12 bases between.

The V call is TRBV5-1, the J call TRBJ2-7; 14 bases fit TRBD2. J lost 9 bases, V lost 4 bases, and 9 bases had no gene match. The CDR3 covers 15 residues. Germline values: CDR1 SGHRS, CDR2 YFSETQ. Here the CDR3 reads CASSIGLAGGGGQYF. The CDR3 bases are TGCGCCAGCAGCATCGGACTAGCGGGAGGAGGTGGGCAGTACTTC. Full variable domain (remainder filled in from reference TRBV5-1 and TRBJ2-7): KAGVTQTPRYLIKTRGQQVTLSCSPISGHRSVSWYQQTPGQGLQFLFEYFSETQRNKGNFPGRFSGRQFSNSRSEMNVSTLELGDSALYLCASSIGLAGGGGQYFGPGTRLTVT.

This rearrangement joins TRBV2 to TRBJ1-1, with D unresolved. Germline CDR1 and CDR2: SNHLY and FYNNEI. Trimming removed 0 bases at V and 1 base at J, with 3 bases between. The CDR3 is made up of 13 amino acids. In nucleotides, the CDR3 is TGTGCCAGCAGTGAAGCTGCGAACACTGAAGCTTTCTTT. This gives the protein CASSEAANTEAFF.

The DNA for the CDR3 is TGTGCCAGTAGTATCTCTAGGACATCCCAAGAGACCCAGTACTTC. Residues: CASSISRTSQETQYF. The V and J genes are TRBV19 and TRBJ2-5; perhaps TRBD1 as D (5 bases). V lost 3 bases and J 1 base, leaving 12 bases between the germline ends. Germline-derived CDR1 and CDR2 are LNHDA and SQIVND (reference sequence). The CDR3 is 15 residues long.

The J gene is TRBJ2-2, the V gene TRBV18; no definite D call. V lost 0 bases and J 4 bases, leaving 18 bases between the germline ends. CDR1 is KGHSH and CDR2 is LQKENI in the germline V gene. The CDR3 covers 18 residues. CDR3 sequence reads: CASSPPDGWATGTGELFF. The CDR3 DNA reads as TGTGCCAGCTCACCACCCGACGGGTGGGCAACGGGCACCGGGGAGCTGTTTTTT.

CDR3 sequence (DNA): TGTGCCAGCAGTTACGCCCCTTATAGCAATCAGCCCCAGCATTTT. Residues: CASSYAPYSNQPQHF. The chain couples TRBV28 to TRBJ1-5; D not resolved. With 4 bases removed from V and 0 bases from J, the gap between germline ends came to 10 bases. The CDR3 sequence is 15 residues long. Germline CDR1 reads MDHEN; CDR2 reads SYDVKM.

The CDR3 spells CATWTGGTDTQYF. CDR3 sequence (DNA): TGTGCCACTTGGACGGGGGGGACAGATACGCAGTATTTT. V usage is TRBV5-4 and J usage is TRBJ2-3; 8 bases are a match to TRBD2. The V gene end was trimmed by 9 bases and the J gene end by 3 bases; junction bases not matched to a gene: 6. Germline V gene lookup returns CDR1 SGHNT and CDR2 YYREEE (reference sequence). The CDR3 runs to 13 residues.

This clone occurred once. V is TRBV2 and J is TRBJ2-2, with 10 bases matching TRBD2. The germline gives CDR1 SNHLY, CDR2 FYNNEI. V lost 5 bases and J lost 6; bases outside the gene matches: 3. CDR3 length: 14 amino acids. CDR3 amino acids: CASSLLAGAGELFF. The CDR3 DNA is TGTGCCAGCAGTCTCCTAGCGGGAGCCGGGGAGCTGTTTTTT.

J is TRBJ1-1 and V is TRBV7-3; D might be TRBD1 (5 bases). CDR3 length equals 15 residues. V was pared by 1 base and J by 0 bases, with 9 bases between. The germline gives CDR1 SGHTA, CDR2 FQGTGA. The CDR3 loop is CASSLNPGMNTEAFF. For the CDR3, the DNA is TGTGCCAGCAGCTTAAACCCAGGGATGAACACTGAAGCTTTCTTT. The full variable domain, rest sourced from reference TRBV7-3 and TRBJ1-1, is GAGVSQTPSNKVTEKGKYVELRCDPISGHTALYWYRQSLGQGPEFLIYFQGTGAADDSGLPNDRFFAVRPEGSVSTLKIQRTERGDSAVYLCASSLNPGMNTEAFFGQGTRLTVV.